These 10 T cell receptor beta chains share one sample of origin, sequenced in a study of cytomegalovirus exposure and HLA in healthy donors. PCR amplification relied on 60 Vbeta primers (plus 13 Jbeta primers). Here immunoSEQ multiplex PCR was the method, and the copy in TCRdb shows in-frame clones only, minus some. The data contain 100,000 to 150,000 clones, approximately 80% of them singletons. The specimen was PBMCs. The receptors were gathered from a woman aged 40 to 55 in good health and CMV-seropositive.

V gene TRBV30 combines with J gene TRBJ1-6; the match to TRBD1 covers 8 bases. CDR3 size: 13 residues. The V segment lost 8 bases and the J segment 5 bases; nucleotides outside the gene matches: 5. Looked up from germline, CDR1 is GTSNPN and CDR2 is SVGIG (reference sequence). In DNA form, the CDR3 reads TGTGCCAGAACGACAGGGGATAATTCACCCCTCCACTTT. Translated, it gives CARTTGDNSPLHF. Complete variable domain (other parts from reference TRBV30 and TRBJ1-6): SQTIHQWPATLVQPVGSPLSLECTVEGTSNPNLYWYRQAAGRGLQLLFYSVGIGQISSEVPQNLSASRPQDRQFILSSKKLLLSDSGFYLCARTTGDNSPLHFGNGTRLTVT.

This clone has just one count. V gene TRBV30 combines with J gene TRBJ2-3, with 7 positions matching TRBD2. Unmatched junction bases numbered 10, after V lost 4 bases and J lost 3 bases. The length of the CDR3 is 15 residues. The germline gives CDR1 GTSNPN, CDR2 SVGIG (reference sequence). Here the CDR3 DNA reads TGTGCCTGGAAGGAGGGATGGGGAGGGACAGATACGCAGTATTTT. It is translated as CAWKEGWGGTDTQYF. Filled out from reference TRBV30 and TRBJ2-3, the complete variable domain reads SQTIHQWPATLVQPVGSPLSLECTVEGTSNPNLYWYRQAAGRGLQLLFYSVGIGQISSEVPQNLSASRPQDRQFILSSKKLLLSDSGFYLCAWKEGWGGTDTQYFGPGTRLTVL.

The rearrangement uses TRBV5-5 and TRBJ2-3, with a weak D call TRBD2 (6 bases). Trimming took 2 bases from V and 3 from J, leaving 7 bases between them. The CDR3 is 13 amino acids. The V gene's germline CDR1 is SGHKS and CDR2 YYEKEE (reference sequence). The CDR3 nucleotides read TGTGCCAGCAGCTTACGGGAGACAGATACGCAGTATTTT. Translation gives CASSLRETDTQYF.

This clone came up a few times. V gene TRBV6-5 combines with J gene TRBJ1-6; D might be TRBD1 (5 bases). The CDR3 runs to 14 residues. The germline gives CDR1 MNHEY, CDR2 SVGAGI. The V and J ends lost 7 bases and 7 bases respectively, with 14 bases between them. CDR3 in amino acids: CASKFPGNNSPLHF. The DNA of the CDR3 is TGTGCCAGCAAATTTCCAGGGAACAATTCACCCCTCCACTTT.

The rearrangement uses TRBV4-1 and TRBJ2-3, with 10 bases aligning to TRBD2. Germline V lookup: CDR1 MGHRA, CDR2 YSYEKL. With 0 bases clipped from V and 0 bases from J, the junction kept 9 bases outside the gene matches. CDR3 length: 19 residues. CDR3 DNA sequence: TGCGCCAGCAGCCAAGATGAGTCTAGCGGGAGTTCTAGCACAGATACGCAGTATTTT. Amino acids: CASSQDESSGSSSTDTQYF.

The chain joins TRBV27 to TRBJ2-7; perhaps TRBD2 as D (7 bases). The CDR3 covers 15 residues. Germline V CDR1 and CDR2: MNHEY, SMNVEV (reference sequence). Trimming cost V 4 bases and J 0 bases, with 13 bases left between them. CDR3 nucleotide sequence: TGTGCCAGCAGTTCTGGGGGGGCGGGCTCCTACGAGCAGTACTTC. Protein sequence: CASSSGGAGSYEQYF.

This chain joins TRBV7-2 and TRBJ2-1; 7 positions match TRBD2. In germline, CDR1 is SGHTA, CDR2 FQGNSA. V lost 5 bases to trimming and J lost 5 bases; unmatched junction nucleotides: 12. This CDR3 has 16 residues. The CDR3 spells CASSPQAGTTHNEQFF. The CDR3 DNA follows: TGTGCCAGCAGCCCGCAAGCCGGGACTACTCACAATGAGCAGTTCTTC. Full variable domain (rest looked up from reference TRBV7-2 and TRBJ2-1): GAGVSQSPSNKVTEKGKDVELRCDPISGHTALYWYRQSLGQGLEFLIYFQGNSAPDKSGLPSDRFSAERTGGSVSTLTIQRTQQEDSAVYLCASSPQAGTTHNEQFFGPGTRLTVL.

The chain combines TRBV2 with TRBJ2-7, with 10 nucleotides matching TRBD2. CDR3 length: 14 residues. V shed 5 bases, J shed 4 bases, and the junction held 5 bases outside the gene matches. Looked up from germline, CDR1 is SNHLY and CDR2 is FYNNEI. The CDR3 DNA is TGTGCCAGCAGTAATGGACTAGCGGCATACGAGCAGTACTTC. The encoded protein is CASSNGLAAYEQYF.

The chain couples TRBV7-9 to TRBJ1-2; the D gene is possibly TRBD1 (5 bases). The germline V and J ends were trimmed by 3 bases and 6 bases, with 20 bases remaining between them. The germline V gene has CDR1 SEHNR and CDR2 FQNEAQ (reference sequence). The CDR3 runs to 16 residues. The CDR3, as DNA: TGTGCCAGCAGCTTCCGAGGGACTTCGACTCAGGATGGCTACACCTTC. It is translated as CASSFRGTSTQDGYTF.

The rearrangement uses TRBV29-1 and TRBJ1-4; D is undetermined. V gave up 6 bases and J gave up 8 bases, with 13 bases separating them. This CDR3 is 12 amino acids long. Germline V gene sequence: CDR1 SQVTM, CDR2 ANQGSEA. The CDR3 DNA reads TGCAGCGTAAGGGAGTTTGGCGAAAAACTGTTTTTT. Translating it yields CSVREFGEKLFF.